The subject of this entry is one TCR beta chain. The sample carries other DNA sequences with the same CDR3. These data come from a study of OX40 agonist ivuxolimab in advanced cancers. Excluded were patients having autoimmune disease history or systemic immunosuppression. Unmatched junction bases numbered 3, after V lost 0 bases and J lost 4 bases. The CDR3 covers 15 residues. CDR1 and CDR2 (germline): LGHNA, YNFKEQ. Measured with immunoSEQ multiplex PCR; TCRdb has only the in-frame clones, and not every one. The table records about 73,000 clones, 75% to 90% of them present only once. The sample in question was CD4+ or CD8+ T cells sorted from blood, obtained in a trial of the OX40 agonist ivuxolimab. The receptor's source is an adult with an advanced solid tumor such as melanoma, head and neck, liver or kidney cancer. The chain uses TRBV4-2 and TRBJ2-7, with 10 bases aligning to TRBD2. CDR3 in amino acids: CASSQEAGGFYEQYF. CDR3 DNA sequence: TGTGCCAGCAGCCAAGAAGCGGGAGGGTTTTACGAGCAGTACTTC.